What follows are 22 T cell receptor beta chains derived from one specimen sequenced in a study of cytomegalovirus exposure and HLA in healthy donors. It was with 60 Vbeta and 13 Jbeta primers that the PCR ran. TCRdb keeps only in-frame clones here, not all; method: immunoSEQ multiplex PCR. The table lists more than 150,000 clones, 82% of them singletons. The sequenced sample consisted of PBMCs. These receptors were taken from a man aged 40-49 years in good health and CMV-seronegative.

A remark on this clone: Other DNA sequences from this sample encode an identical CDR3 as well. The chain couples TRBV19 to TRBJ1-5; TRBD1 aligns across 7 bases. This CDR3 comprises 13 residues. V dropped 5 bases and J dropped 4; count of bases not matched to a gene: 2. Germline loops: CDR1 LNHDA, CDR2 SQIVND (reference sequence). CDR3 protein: CASSPDRNQPQHF. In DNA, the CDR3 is TGTGCCAGTAGTCCGGACAGGAATCAGCCCCAGCATTTT.

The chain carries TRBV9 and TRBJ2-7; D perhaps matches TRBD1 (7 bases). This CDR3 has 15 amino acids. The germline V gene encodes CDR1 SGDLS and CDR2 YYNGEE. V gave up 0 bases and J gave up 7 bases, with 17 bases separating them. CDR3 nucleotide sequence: TGTGCCAGCAGCGTAGTCGGAGGGGGCTTATCGGAGCAGTACTTC. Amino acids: CASSVVGGGLSEQYF. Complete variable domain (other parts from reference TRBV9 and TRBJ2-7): DSGVTQTPKHLITATGQRVTLRCSPRSGDLSVYWYQQSLDQGLQFLIQYYNGEERAKGNILERFSAQQFPDLHSELNLSSLELGDSALYFCASSVVGGGLSEQYFGPGTRLTVT.

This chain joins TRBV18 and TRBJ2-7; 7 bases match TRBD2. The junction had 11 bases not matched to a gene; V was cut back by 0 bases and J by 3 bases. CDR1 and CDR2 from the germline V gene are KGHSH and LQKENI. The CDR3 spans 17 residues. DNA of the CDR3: TGTGCCAGCTCACCACCCCTCGGCGCGGGAGAACACTACGAGCAGTACTTC. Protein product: CASSPPLGAGEHYEQYF.

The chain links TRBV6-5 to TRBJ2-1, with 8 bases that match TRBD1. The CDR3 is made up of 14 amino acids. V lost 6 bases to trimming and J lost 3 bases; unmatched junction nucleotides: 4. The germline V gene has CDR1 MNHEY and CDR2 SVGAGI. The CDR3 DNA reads TGTGCCAGCAGGACAGGGGTCTTCTACAATGAGCAGTTCTTC. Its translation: CASRTGVFYNEQFF.

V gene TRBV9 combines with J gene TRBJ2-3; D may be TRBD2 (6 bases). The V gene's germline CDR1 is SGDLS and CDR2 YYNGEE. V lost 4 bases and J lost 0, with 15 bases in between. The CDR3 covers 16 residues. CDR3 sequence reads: CASSPRYSGSTDTQYF. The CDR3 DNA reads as TGTGCCAGCAGCCCCCGCTACAGCGGGAGCACAGATACGCAGTATTTT.

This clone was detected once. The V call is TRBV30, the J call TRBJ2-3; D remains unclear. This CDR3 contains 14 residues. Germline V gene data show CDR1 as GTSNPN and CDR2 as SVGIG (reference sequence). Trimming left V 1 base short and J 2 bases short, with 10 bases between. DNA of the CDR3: TGTGCCTGGAGTGGCGGATTCACCACAGATACGCAGTATTTT. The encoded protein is CAWSGGFTTDTQYF. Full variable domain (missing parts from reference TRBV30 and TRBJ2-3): SQTIHQWPATLVQPVGSPLSLECTVEGTSNPNLYWYRQAAGRGLQLLFYSVGIGQISSEVPQNLSASRPQDRQFILSSKKLLLSDSGFYLCAWSGGFTTDTQYFGPGTRLTVL.

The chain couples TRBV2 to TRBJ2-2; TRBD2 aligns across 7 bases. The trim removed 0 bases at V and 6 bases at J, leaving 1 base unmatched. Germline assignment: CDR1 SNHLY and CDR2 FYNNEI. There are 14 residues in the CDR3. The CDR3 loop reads CASSEARGSGELFF. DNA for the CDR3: TGTGCCAGCAGTGAAGCGCGGGGGTCCGGGGAGCTGTTTTTT.

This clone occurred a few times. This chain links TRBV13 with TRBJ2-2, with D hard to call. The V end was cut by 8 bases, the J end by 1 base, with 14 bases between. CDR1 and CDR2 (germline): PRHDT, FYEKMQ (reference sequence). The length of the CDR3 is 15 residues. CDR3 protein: CASQEGDLNTGELFF. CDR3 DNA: TGTGCCAGCCAAGAAGGAGACCTGAACACCGGGGAGCTGTTTTTT.

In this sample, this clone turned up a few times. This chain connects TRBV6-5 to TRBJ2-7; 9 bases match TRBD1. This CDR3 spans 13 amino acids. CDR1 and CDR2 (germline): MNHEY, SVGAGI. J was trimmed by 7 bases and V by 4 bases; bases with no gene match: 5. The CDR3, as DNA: TGTGCCAGCAGTTCCGGGACAGGGAGTGAGCAGTACTTC. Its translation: CASSSGTGSEQYF.

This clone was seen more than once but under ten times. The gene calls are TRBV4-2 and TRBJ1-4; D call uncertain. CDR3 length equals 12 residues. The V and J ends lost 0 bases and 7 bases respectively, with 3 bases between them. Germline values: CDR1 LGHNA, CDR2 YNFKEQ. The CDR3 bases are TGTGCCAGCAGCCAAGATCGTGAAAAACTGTTTTTT. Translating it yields CASSQDREKLFF.

CDR3 DNA sequence: TGTGCCAGCAGCTTATTTCCCCCGACTAGCGGGGCGTCCTACGAGCAGTACTTC. This encodes CASSLFPPTSGASYEQYF. The chain has TRBV7-2 and TRBJ2-7, with 11 bases that match TRBD2. The V gene's germline CDR1 is SGHTA and CDR2 FQGNSA. This CDR3 contains 18 residues. The ends lost 2 bases at V and 1 base at J; junction bases unmatched: 10. The full variable domain, its missing parts supplied by reference TRBV7-2 and TRBJ2-7, is GAGVSQSPSNKVTEKGKDVELRCDPISGHTALYWYRQSLGQGLEFLIYFQGNSAPDKSGLPSDRFSAERTGGSVSTLTIQRTQQEDSAVYLCASSLFPPTSGASYEQYFGPGTRLTVT.

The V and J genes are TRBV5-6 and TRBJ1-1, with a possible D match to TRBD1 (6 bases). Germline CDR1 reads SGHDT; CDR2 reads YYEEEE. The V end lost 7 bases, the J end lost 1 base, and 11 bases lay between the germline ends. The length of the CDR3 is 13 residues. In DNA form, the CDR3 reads TGTGCCAGCGAGGACAGCGAGAACACTGAAGCTTTCTTT. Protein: CASEDSENTEAFF.

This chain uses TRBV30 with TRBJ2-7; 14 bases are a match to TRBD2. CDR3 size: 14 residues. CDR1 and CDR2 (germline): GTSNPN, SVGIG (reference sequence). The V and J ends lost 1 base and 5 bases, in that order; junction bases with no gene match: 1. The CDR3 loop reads CAWSEGLAGDEQYF. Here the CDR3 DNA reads TGTGCCTGGAGTGAGGGACTAGCGGGGGACGAGCAGTACTTC.

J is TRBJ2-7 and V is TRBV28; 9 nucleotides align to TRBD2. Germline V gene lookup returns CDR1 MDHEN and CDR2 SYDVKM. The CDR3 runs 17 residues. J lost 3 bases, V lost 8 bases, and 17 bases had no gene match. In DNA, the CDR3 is TGTGCCAGCCATAGCGGGAGTATTTTACTAGGCCTCTACGAGCAGTACTTC. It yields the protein CASHSGSILLGLYEQYF. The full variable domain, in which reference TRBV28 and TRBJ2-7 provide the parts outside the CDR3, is DVKVTQSSRYLVKRTGEKVFLECVQDMDHENMFWYRQDPGLGLRLIYFSYDVKMKEKGDIPEGYSVSREKKERFSLILESASTNQTSMYLCASHSGSILLGLYEQYFGPGTRLTVT.

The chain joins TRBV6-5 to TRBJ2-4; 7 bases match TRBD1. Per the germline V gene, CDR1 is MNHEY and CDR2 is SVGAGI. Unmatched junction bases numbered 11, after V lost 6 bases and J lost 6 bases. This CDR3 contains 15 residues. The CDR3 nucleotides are TGTGCCAGCAGCTATTCTCACAGGGGATTAAACATTCAGTACTTC. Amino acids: CASSYSHRGLNIQYF.

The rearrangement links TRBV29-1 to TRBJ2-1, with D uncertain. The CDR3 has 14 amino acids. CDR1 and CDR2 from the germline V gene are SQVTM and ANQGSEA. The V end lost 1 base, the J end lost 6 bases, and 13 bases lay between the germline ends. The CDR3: CSVEASKRRNEQFF. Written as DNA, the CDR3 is TGCAGCGTTGAAGCGTCAAAGAGGCGCAATGAGCAGTTCTTC.

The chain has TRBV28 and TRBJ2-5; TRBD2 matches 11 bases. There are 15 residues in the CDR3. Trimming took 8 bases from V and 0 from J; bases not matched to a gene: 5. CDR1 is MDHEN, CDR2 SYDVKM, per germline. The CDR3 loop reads CASGIAGGYQETQYF. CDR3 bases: TGTGCCAGCGGAATAGCGGGAGGGTACCAAGAGACCCAGTACTTC.

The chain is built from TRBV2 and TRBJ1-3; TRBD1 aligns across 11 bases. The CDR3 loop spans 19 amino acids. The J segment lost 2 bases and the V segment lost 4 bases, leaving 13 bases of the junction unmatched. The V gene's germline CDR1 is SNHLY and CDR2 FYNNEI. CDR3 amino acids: CASSAGVDRGRRAGNTIYF. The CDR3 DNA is TGTGCCAGCAGTGCCGGGGTGGACAGGGGGCGTCGGGCTGGAAACACCATATATTTT.

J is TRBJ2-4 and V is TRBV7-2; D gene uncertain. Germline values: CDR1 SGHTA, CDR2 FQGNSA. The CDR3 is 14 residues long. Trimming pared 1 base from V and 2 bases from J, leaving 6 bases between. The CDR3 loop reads CASSLGGSKNIQYF. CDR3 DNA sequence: TGTGCCAGCAGCTTAGGAGGCTCCAAAAACATTCAGTACTTC.

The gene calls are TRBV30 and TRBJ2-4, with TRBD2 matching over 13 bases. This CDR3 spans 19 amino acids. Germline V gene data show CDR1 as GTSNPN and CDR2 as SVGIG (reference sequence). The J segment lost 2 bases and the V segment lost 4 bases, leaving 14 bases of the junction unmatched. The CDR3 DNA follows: TGTGCCTGGACCCCATCGCGACTAGCGGGGGGATCGCCCAAAAACATTCAGTACTTC. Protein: CAWTPSRLAGGSPKNIQYF.

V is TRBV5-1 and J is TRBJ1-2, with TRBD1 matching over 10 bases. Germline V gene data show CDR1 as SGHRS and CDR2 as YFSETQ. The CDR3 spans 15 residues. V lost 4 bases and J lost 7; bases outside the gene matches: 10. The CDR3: CASSLGRQGAVGYTF. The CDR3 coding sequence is TGCGCCAGCAGCCTTGGTAGACAGGGGGCAGTTGGCTACACCTTC.

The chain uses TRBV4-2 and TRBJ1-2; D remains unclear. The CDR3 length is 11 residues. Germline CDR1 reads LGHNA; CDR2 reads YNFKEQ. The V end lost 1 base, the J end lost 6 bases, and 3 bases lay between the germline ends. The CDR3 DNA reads TGTGCCAGCAGCCAAGGAGATGGCTACACCTTC. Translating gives CASSQGDGYTF.